This TCR beta chain was profiled in a study of T cell changes during pregnancy in multiple sclerosis. The CDR3 has 19 amino acids. V was shortened by 5 bases and J by 1 base, with 24 bases between the two germline ends. The germline CDR1 and CDR2 sequences are MDHEN and SYDVKM. The assay was immunoSEQ multiplex PCR, and TCRdb's table has in-frame clones only and misses some. The sample holds 25,000 to 40,000 clones, nearly 90% seen once. V is TRBV28 and J is TRBJ2-1; D possibly corresponds to TRBD1 (5 bases). The TCR comes from a female donor with multiple sclerosis, enrolled in a pregnancy study. The source material was CD8+ T cells from peripheral blood mononuclear cells, sampled in the third trimester of pregnancy. This CDR3 is CASSPPVAPPNRSYNEQFF. In nucleotides, the CDR3 is TGTGCCAGCAGTCCTCCGGTGGCCCCCCCCAACAGGTCCTACAATGAGCAGTTCTTC.